Listed below are T cell receptor beta chains from one sample, sequenced in a study of blood T cell repertoires in COVID-19. Assay used: immunoSEQ multiplex PCR; TCRdb lists only in-frame clones, some missing. The table shows roughly 29,000 clones, with approximately 93% occurring only once. The source material was peripheral blood. These receptors came from an older woman with COVID-19, enrolled during active disease. CDR3s include the opening cysteine and the closing phenylalanine or tryptophan. Fields, in order: J gene, V gene, CDR3 protein.

TRBJ2-2 | TRBV9 | CASSTNTGELFF
TRBJ1-4 | TRBV28 | CASSFGGNYEKLFF
TRBJ2-1 | TRBV4-1 | CASSWGTGGSYNEQFF
TRBJ1-3 | TRBV28 | CASSLAGQGASNTIYF
TRBJ1-2 | TRBV5-1 | CASRDAGTPGGYTF
TRBJ1-6 | TRBV2 | CASSRDKRDSPLHF
TRBJ1-3 | TRBV6-6 | CASSYPVSSGNTIYF
TRBJ2-1 | TRBV12-3/TRBV12-4 | CASSERPGGEQFF
TRBJ1-1 | TRBV28 | CASSFRAGVAEAFF
TRBJ2-7 | TRBV10-3 | CAISDGLAGDHEQYF
TRBJ1-5 | TRBV28 | CASSFGSNQPQHF
TRBJ2-2 | TRBV6-5 | CATTGLPSNTGELFF
TRBJ2-3 | TRBV27 | CASSFGKRFTDTQYF
TRBJ2-3 | TRBV2 | CASSGTGGALDTQYF
TRBJ2-7 | TRBV5-1 | CASRVTASYEQYF